This TCR beta chain was recorded in a study of T-cell memory formation after mild COVID-19. At the level of the study: TCR clusters largely stayed donor specific.

TCRdb reprocessed the 5' RACE reads via MiXCR and lists one record per CDR3 protein. The sample has roughly 250,000 distinct CDR3 sequences, less than 20% seen once. This CDR3 contains 15 residues. CDR1 and CDR2 from the germline V gene are LGHNA and YSLEER. Trimming stripped 4 bases from V and 7 bases from J, with 17 bases between. This clonotype has a handful of counts. This clonotype was obtained from a man between 18 and 35 years old who had mild COVID-19 (a few samples of this study predate the infection). Cell type and time point are not known. The sequenced sample was PBMCs or a T cell subset sorted from them (not recorded which). The gene calls are TRBV4-3 and TRBJ2-4; no firm D call. The CDR3 bases are TGCGCCAGCAGCCTTCTATACGGGCAGGCGAACATTCAGTACTTC. As protein: CASSLLYGQANIQYF.